The sequence of this T cell receptor beta chain was determined in a study of blood T cell repertoires in COVID-19. Overall study context: Samples taken during acute and convalescent COVID-19 were collected in the United States, Italy and Spain. T cells, B-cell-depleted T cells, or PBMCs provided the cDNA or gDNA that served as material.

Trimming took 3 bases from V and 2 from J, leaving 12 bases between them. The CDR3 runs 14 residues. Germline V gene data show CDR1 as SGDLS and CDR2 as YYNGEE. Source study methods: Researchers report that nucleated cell counts were estimated from reference gene primer amplification. The table came from immunoSEQ multiplex PCR; TCRdb's copy has only in-frame clones and leaves some out. V, J and clone size are those of that table, while D and trimming were read from the DNA. The sample records roughly 140,000 clones, around 84% being singletons. The sequence was collected from a woman aged 45 to 65 with acute or convalescent COVID-19. The chain recombines TRBV9 with TRBJ2-7; D is possibly TRBD1 (6 bases). Sequenced sample: peripheral blood. The CDR3 spells CASSGGGKPYEQYF. CDR3 bases: TGTGCCAGCAGCGGAGGGGGTAAGCCCTACGAGCAGTACTTC.